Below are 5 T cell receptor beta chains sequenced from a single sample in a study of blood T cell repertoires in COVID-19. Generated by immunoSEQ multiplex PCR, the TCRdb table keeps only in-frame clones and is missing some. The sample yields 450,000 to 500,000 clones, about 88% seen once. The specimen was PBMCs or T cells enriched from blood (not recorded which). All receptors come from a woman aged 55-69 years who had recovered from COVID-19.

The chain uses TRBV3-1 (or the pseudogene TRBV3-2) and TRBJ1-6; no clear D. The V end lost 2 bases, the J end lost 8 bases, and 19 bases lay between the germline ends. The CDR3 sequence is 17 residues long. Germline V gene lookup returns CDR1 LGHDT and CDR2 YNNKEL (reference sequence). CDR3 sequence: CASSQRTGSTGYSPLHF. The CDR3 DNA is TGTGCCAGCAGCCAACGGACGGGGTCGACGGGATATTCACCCCTCCACTTT.

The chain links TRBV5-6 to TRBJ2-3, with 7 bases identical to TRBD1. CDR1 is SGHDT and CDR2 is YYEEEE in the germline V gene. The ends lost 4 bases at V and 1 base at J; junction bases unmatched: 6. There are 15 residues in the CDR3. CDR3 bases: TGTGCCAGCAGCCTACAGGGGAGTGGCACAGATACGCAGTATTTT. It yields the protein CASSLQGSGTDTQYF.

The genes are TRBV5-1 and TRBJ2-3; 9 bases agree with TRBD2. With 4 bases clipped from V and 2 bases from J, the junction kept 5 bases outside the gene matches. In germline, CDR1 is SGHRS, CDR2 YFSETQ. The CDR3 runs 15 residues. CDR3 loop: CASSLQRGATDTQYF. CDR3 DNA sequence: TGCGCCAGCAGCCTACAGCGGGGGGCCACAGATACGCAGTATTTT.

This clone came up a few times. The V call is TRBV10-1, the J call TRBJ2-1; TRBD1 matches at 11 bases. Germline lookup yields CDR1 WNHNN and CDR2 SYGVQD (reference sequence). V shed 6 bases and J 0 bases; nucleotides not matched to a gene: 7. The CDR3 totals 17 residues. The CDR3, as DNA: TGCGCCAGCAGCAGGACAGGGGGCGCCGGCTCCTACAATGAGCAGTTCTTC. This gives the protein CASSRTGGAGSYNEQFF.

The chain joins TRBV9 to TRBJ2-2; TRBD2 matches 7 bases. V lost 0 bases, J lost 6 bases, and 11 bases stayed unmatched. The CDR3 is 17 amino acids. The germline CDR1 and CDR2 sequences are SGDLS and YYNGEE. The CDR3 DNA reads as TGTGCCAGCAGCGTAGCTACTGGCGGGGGAATTGCCGGGGAGCTGTTTTTT. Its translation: CASSVATGGGIAGELFF.